These 25 T cell receptor beta chains came from one sample sequenced in a study of CXCR3-negative and CXCR3-positive naive CD8 T cells. Findings and limits, study-wide: CXCR3-positive naive cells had TRB CDR3s that were more hydrophobic than CXCR3-negative naive cells had.

Antigens of these TCRs are unknown. In preparing the TRB cDNA libraries, 5' RACE with UMI labels was used. TCRdb re-called the 5' RACE reads; every CDR3 protein appears as one record, without DNA. Its clone listing holds about 110,000 distinct CDR3 sequences. Specimen: naive CXCR3+ CD8+ T cells from blood. Subset of the sample: CD45RO-CCR7+CD27+CD95- naive CD8+ T cells expressing CXCR3 (TNR3+). These receptor sequences come from a human donor in good health. Some clones in this sample may be carry-over from other donors' samples.

The chain joins TRBV5-4 to TRBJ2-5; absent DNA, TCRdb's TRBD2 call cannot be checked. The germline V gene has CDR1 SGHNT and CDR2 YYREEE (reference sequence). There are 14 residues in the CDR3. The chain's CDR3 is CASSSTSDQETQYF.

V gene TRBV20-1 combines with J gene TRBJ2-7. CDR1 is DFQATT and CDR2 is SNEGSKA in the germline V gene (reference sequence). The CDR3 is 13 residues long. The CDR3 protein is CSARVYGAYEQYF.

The chain combines TRBV5-6 with TRBJ2-7. Germline CDR1 and CDR2: SGHDT and YYEEEE. This CDR3 has 14 residues. The CDR3 sequence: CASSLVATTYEQYF.

V is TRBV28 and J is TRBJ2-3; the TCRdb D gene call, TRBD2, has no DNA to confirm it. The CDR3 totals 17 residues. In germline, CDR1 is MDHEN, CDR2 SYDVKM. The CDR3 region is CASTEGATSGGIDTQYF.

The V and J genes are TRBV23-1 and TRBJ1-1. TRBV23-1 is reported as an ORF; its role is uncertain. This CDR3 is built from 17 residues. The CDR3 loop reads CASSRALAPAENTEAFF.

The CDR3 spells CASSQDHANYGYTF. V gene TRBV4-3 combines with J gene TRBJ1-2. Germline assignment: CDR1 LGHNA and CDR2 YSLEER. This CDR3 is 14 amino acids long.

The rearrangement links TRBV20-1 to TRBJ2-7; TCRdb returns TRBD1, unconfirmable since there is no DNA. Germline CDR1 reads DFQATT; CDR2 reads SNEGSKA (reference sequence). This CDR3 has 13 residues. The CDR3 region is CSAQADRKYEQYF.

CDR3 sequence: CASSPLIAGAETQYF. The rearrangement joins TRBV12-3 or TRBV12-4 to TRBJ2-5; TCRdb's D call, TRBD2, is unchecked because there is no DNA. The CDR3 spans 15 residues.

The chain has TRBV28 and TRBJ2-2; TCRdb names TRBD1, which stays unverified in the absence of DNA. Germline assignment: CDR1 MDHEN and CDR2 SYDVKM. The CDR3 length is 15 residues. The CDR3 sequence: CASSPTGSNTGELFF. Complete variable domain (other parts from reference TRBV28 and TRBJ2-2): DVKVTQSSRYLVKRTGEKVFLECVQDMDHENMFWYRQDPGLGLRLIYFSYDVKMKEKGDIPEGYSVSREKKERFSLILESASTNQTSMYLCASSPTGSNTGELFFGEGSRLTVL.

The chain carries TRBV7-9 and TRBJ2-7; TCRdb's D call, TRBD2, is unchecked because there is no DNA. The germline CDR1 and CDR2 sequences are SEHNR and FQNEAQ (reference sequence). The CDR3 is 16 amino acids. Here the CDR3 reads CASSLASGGSTYEQYF.

V is TRBV5-6 and J is TRBJ2-1; TCRdb indicates TRBD2, and absent DNA this call remains unverified. This CDR3 is built from 15 residues. Germline V lookup: CDR1 SGHDT, CDR2 YYEEEE. CDR3 protein: CASSLLGEGYNEQFF. Complete variable domain (other parts from reference TRBV5-6 and TRBJ2-1): DAGVTQSPTHLIKTRGQQVTLRCSPKSGHDTVSWYQQALGQGPQFIFQYYEEEERQRGNFPDRFSGHQFPNYSSELNVNALLLGDSALYLCASSLLGEGYNEQFFGPGTRLTVL.

CDR3 amino acids: CASSVQGVNTEAFF. This sequence joins TRBV7-8 and TRBJ1-1; TCRdb's assignment of TRBD1 cannot be checked, as there is no DNA. Per the germline V gene, CDR1 is SGHVS and CDR2 is FQNEAQ. The CDR3 is 14 residues long.

This chain connects TRBV29-1 to TRBJ1-1; TCRdb gives TRBD1 as the D gene, but with no DNA this cannot be confirmed. Germline V lookup: CDR1 SQVTM, CDR2 ANQGSEA. The CDR3 has 12 residues. CDR3 loop: CSVPAGDTEAFF.

This chain connects TRBV6-6 to TRBJ2-1. CDR1 and CDR2 from the germline V gene are MNHNY and SVGAGI (reference sequence). The CDR3 is 12 amino acids. The CDR3 loop reads CASATSYNEQFF.

CDR3 residues: CASSPQSGGPKDEQFF. The rearrangement uses TRBV14 and TRBJ2-1; there is no DNA to check the TCRdb D call of TRBD1. Germline V gene lookup returns CDR1 SGHDN and CDR2 FVKESK. This CDR3 has 16 residues.

The rearrangement links TRBV5-5 to TRBJ2-1; TCRdb's D call, TRBD2, is unchecked because there is no DNA. Germline assignment: CDR1 SGHKS and CDR2 YYEKEE (reference sequence). The CDR3 consists of 15 residues. This CDR3 is CASSLVLHTIDEQFF.

This chain connects TRBV7-9 to TRBJ1-1. Germline loops: CDR1 SEHNR, CDR2 FQNEAQ (reference sequence). CDR3 length: 13 amino acids. This CDR3 is CASSLGANTEAFF.

The genes are TRBV21-1 and TRBJ2-5. TRBV21-1 is a pseudogene segment. CDR3 length: 13 residues. CDR3 sequence: CASSKGPLRTQYF.

The chain couples TRBV4-3 to TRBJ1-1; TCRdb's D call of TRBD1 is untestable without DNA. CDR1 is LGHNA, CDR2 YSLEER, per germline. The CDR3 consists of 15 residues. CDR3 sequence: CASSQDLSGSSEAFF.

J is TRBJ2-7 and V is TRBV4-1. The CDR3 is 14 residues long. CDR1 and CDR2 from the germline V gene are MGHRA and YSYEKL. The CDR3 loop reads CASSQPTGSYEQYF.

The chain uses TRBV29-1 and TRBJ2-5; TCRdb reports TRBD1, a call that lacks DNA to check it against. Per the germline V gene, CDR1 is SQVTM and CDR2 is ANQGSEA. The CDR3 covers 15 residues. The chain's CDR3 is CSVETDRQYQETQYF.

The rearrangement uses TRBV21-1 and TRBJ1-3. TRBV21-1 is listed as a pseudogene. The CDR3 loop spans 16 amino acids. CDR3 sequence: CASTRRGSSERNTIYF.

This chain connects TRBV21-1 to TRBJ1-2. TRBV21-1 is a recognized pseudogene. This CDR3 has 19 residues. CDR3 region: CASTRAGGDRKPDYYGYTF.

V usage is TRBV6-6 and J usage is TRBJ2-3. Germline V gene lookup returns CDR1 MNHNY and CDR2 SVGAGI (reference sequence). This CDR3 is 14 amino acids long. The CDR3 spells CASSSTVDTDTQYF.

This chain joins TRBV13 and TRBJ1-1. The CDR3 is 13 amino acids. Germline CDR1 and CDR2: PRHDT and FYEKMQ (reference sequence). CDR3 sequence: CASTRGRDTEAFF. The variable domain in full, completed from reference TRBV13 and TRBJ1-1, reads AAGVIQSPRHLIKEKRETATLKCYPIPRHDTVYWYQQGPGQDPQFLISFYEKMQSDKGSIPDRFSAQQFSDYHSELNMSSLELGDSALYFCASTRGRDTEAFFGQGTRLTVV.